One and the same sample provided the 32 T cell receptor beta chains below, sequenced in a study of chemoradiotherapy in HPV16-positive cancers (dated by TCRdb to 2022 to 2024). Library prep was done by the immunoSEQ multiplex PCR assay. TCRdb took this table from immuneACCESS and kept in-frame rearrangements with V and J called. Such tables lack part of the clones; where checked against another copy, unresolved V genes explain under half of the gap, and the rest is unexplained. The sample data list more than 7,500 clones, and 75% of these were observed just once. The ten top clones hold over 8% of the sample. Collection of the sample occurred from a patient who underwent chemoradiotherapy. The receptors shown here come from a human donor with HPV-associated anogenital cancer.

The gene calls are TRBV19 and TRBJ1-2; D may be TRBD1 (6 bases). CDR3 length: 12 residues. The V gene lost 4 bases and the J gene lost 5 bases, with 8 bases spanning the gap. The germline V gene encodes CDR1 LNHDA and CDR2 SQIVND (reference sequence). CDR3 in DNA: TGTGCCAGTAGTACGCAGGGGTATGGCTACACCTTC. Protein: CASSTQGYGYTF. Supplemented by reference TRBV19 and TRBJ1-2, the full variable domain reads DGGITQSPKYLFRKEGQNVTLSCEQNLNHDAMYWYRQDPGQGLRLIYYSQIVNDFQKGDIAEGYSVSREKKESFPLTVTSAQKNPTAFYLCASSTQGYGYTFGSGTRLTVV.

This clone was seen a handful of times. This chain uses TRBV5-1 with TRBJ1-1, with D possibly matching TRBD1 (6 bases). Germline values: CDR1 SGHRS, CDR2 YFSETQ. The CDR3 has 16 residues. V was clipped by 3 bases and J by 1 base, with 16 bases between them. The CDR3 region is CASSSLVGGPNTEAFF. The DNA of the CDR3 is TGCGCCAGCAGCTCCCTAGTAGGGGGTCCGAACACTGAAGCTTTCTTT.

Only a few counts were recorded for this clone. This rearrangement joins TRBV27 to TRBJ1-2; D remains unclear. Per the germline V gene, CDR1 is MNHEY and CDR2 is SMNVEV (reference sequence). This CDR3 contains 12 residues. Trimming pared 8 bases from V and 6 bases from J, leaving 13 bases between. The CDR3: CASPHPRDGYTF. Here the CDR3 DNA reads TGTGCCAGCCCCCATCCCCGGGATGGCTACACCTTC.

Remarks on this clone: The germline gene is not matched at one end of the junction; a read error may be the cause. The J gene is TRBJ1-1, the V gene TRBV19, with D perhaps matching TRBD1 (6 bases). The CDR3 length is 13 residues. The germline CDR1 and CDR2 sequences are LNHDA and SQIVND (reference sequence). The CDR3 DNA follows: TGTGCCAGTACCATGGGCGGGGGGACACCCCGCCGGTTT. It translates to CASTMGGGTPRRF.

This chain joins TRBV29-1 and TRBJ1-4, with D perhaps matching TRBD1 (6 bases). Germline V gene lookup returns CDR1 SQVTM and CDR2 ANQGSEA. This CDR3 is 13 amino acids long. The V gene lost 7 bases and the J gene lost 7 bases, with 16 bases spanning the gap. The CDR3 DNA sequence: TGCAGCGAAGGGGGGGGCAGGGGTGAAAAACTGTTTTTT. The encoded protein is CSEGGGRGEKLFF.

The rearrangement links TRBV25-1 to TRBJ1-1; no clear D. This CDR3 is built from 13 residues. The ends were cut back, 6 bases at V and 0 bases at J, with 8 bases in the middle. Germline V gene data show CDR1 as MGHDK and CDR2 as SYGVNS. Here the CDR3 reads CASRYGMNTEAFF. CDR3 in DNA: TGTGCCAGCAGGTATGGAATGAACACTGAAGCTTTCTTT.

This sequence joins TRBV6-1 and TRBJ1-2, with D maybe TRBD1 (6 bases). The germline gives CDR1 MNHNS, CDR2 SASEGT. V lost 2 bases and J lost 3, with 10 bases in between. The CDR3 covers 14 residues. CDR3 coding DNA: TGTGCCAGCAGTGAACCAGGGGTCTACTATGGCTACACCTTC. Translated, it gives CASSEPGVYYGYTF.

The chain carries TRBV9 and TRBJ1-3; a possible D gene is TRBD1 (5 bases). The CDR3 sequence is 18 residues long. Trimming cost V 0 bases and J 0 bases, with 16 bases left between them. Per the germline V gene, CDR1 is SGDLS and CDR2 is YYNGEE. The CDR3 nucleotides are TGTGCCAGCAGCGTAGCTACGGGGACGGCAATCTCTGGAAACACCATATATTTT. Its translation: CASSVATGTAISGNTIYF.

The V and J genes are TRBV4-2 and TRBJ2-5, with 10 bases lining up with TRBD1. The DNA end is a closer match to TRBJ2-7, so the J assignment may be wrong. From germline, CDR1 is LGHNA and CDR2 YNFKEQ. The CDR3 is 14 residues long. CDR3 bases: TGTGCCAGCAGCCTGGACAGGGGGGATTACGAGCAGTACTTC. It specifies CASSLDRGDYEQYF.

The V gene is TRBV5-1, the J gene TRBJ1-2, with 9 bases that match TRBD1. V was clipped by 3 bases and J by 4 bases; unmatched bases: 7. This CDR3 has 15 residues. Germline loops: CDR1 SGHRS, CDR2 YFSETQ. CDR3 sequence: CASSWTGDNTYGYTF. The DNA for the CDR3 is TGCGCCAGCAGCTGGACAGGGGACAATACCTATGGCTACACCTTC.

In its sample, this clone was seen a few times. The J gene is TRBJ1-2, the V gene TRBV5-1; 7 positions agree with TRBD1. The V gene end was trimmed by 4 bases and the J gene end by 2 bases; junction bases not matched to a gene: 5. The CDR3 is 14 amino acids. Germline V lookup: CDR1 SGHRS, CDR2 YFSETQ. CDR3 in amino acids: CASSPRDRNYGYTF. CDR3 in DNA: TGCGCCAGCAGCCCCCGGGACAGAAACTATGGCTACACCTTC.

This clone appeared a few times. The V and J genes are TRBV7-2 and TRBJ2-5; no firm D call. Per the germline V gene, CDR1 is SGHTA and CDR2 is FQGNSA. The CDR3 length is 14 residues. Between the trimmed V and J ends, which lost 2 bases and 2 bases, there was a span of 9 bases. The DNA for the CDR3 is TGTGCCAGCAGCTTAAGGTCCGGGCAAGAGACCCAGTACTTC. This codes for CASSLRSGQETQYF.

The chain recombines TRBV5-8 with TRBJ2-2; TRBD1 might be the D (6 bases). The CDR3 totals 15 residues. The V gene lost 7 bases and the J gene lost 0 bases, with 13 bases spanning the gap. The germline gives CDR1 SGHTS, CDR2 YDEGEE. CDR3 in DNA: TGTGCCAGCCAAAGAACAGGGTCGAACACCGGGGAGCTGTTTTTT. Translating it yields CASQRTGSNTGELFF.

The chain employs TRBV6-1 and TRBJ1-1; D uncertain. Germline-derived CDR1 and CDR2 are MNHNS and SASEGT. CDR3 length: 15 amino acids. The V end lost 2 bases, the J end lost 1 base, and 11 bases lay between the germline ends. The CDR3 DNA sequence: TGTGCCAGCAGTGAATTTATGACGGCGAACACTGAAGCTTTCTTT. Translating gives CASSEFMTANTEAFF.

This clone was observed a few times. The V gene is TRBV19, the J gene TRBJ1-3; 7 nucleotides line up with TRBD1. Per germline, CDR1 LNHDA and CDR2 SQIVND (reference sequence). CDR3 size: 13 residues. The V segment lost 5 bases and the J segment 5 bases; nucleotides outside the gene matches: 3. CDR3 amino acids: CASSGQERNTIYF. In nucleotides, the CDR3 is TGTGCCAGTAGTGGACAGGAGCGAAACACCATATATTTT.

This clone turned up a few times. CDR3 nucleotide sequence: TGCAGCGTTGAGGATTGGACAGTGGGGGGGTTGAATGAGCAGTTCTTC. Translating it yields CSVEDWTVGGLNEQFF. This sequence joins TRBV29-1 and TRBJ2-1; tentative D call: TRBD2 (7 bases). CDR1 SQVTM and CDR2 ANQGSEA come from the germline V gene. The CDR3 sequence is 16 residues long. The germline V and J ends were trimmed by 3 bases and 7 bases, with 22 bases remaining between them.

The rearrangement joins TRBV11-2 to TRBJ2-2; 8 bases line up with TRBD1. CDR1 is SGHAT and CDR2 is FQNNGV in the germline V gene. The CDR3 loop spans 18 amino acids. V dropped 0 bases and J dropped 4; count of bases not matched to a gene: 10. The CDR3 loop reads CASSLEGAGTGPTGELFF. For the CDR3, the DNA is TGTGCCAGCAGCTTAGAGGGGGCGGGGACAGGACCCACCGGGGAGCTGTTTTTT.

The chain combines TRBV6-5 with TRBJ1-5, with D possibly TRBD1 on 5 matching bases. V was shortened by 6 bases and J by 6 bases, with 12 bases between the two germline ends. The CDR3 has 13 residues. The germline CDR1 and CDR2 sequences are MNHEY and SVGAGI. CDR3 sequence: CASSTREGQPQHF. As DNA, the CDR3 is TGTGCCAGCAGCACCAGGGAAGGTCAGCCCCAGCATTTT.

CDR3 in amino acids: CASAPRAPLQETQYF. The CDR3 DNA reads TGTGCCAGTGCACCTAGGGCGCCCCTCCAAGAGACCCAGTACTTC. V usage is TRBV7-9 and J usage is TRBJ2-5; D remains unclear. Per germline, CDR1 SEHNR and CDR2 FQNEAQ (reference sequence). This CDR3 is built from 15 residues. V was cut by 9 bases and J by 1 base, with 18 bases left in between.

This chain joins TRBV11-1 and TRBJ2-7; tentatively, D is TRBD1 (6 bases). The V and J ends lost 3 bases and 0 bases respectively, with 9 bases between them. Per the germline V gene, CDR1 is SGHAT and CDR2 is FQDESV (reference sequence). The CDR3 runs 14 residues. CDR3 DNA sequence: TGTGCCAGCAGCTTGCAGGGGCTCTCCTACGAGCAGTACTTC. Translating gives CASSLQGLSYEQYF.

This chain uses TRBV9 with TRBJ1-5; 12 bases are shared with TRBD1. This CDR3 region has 17 residues. Germline values: CDR1 SGDLS, CDR2 YYNGEE. The V gene end was trimmed by 4 bases and the J gene end by 2 bases; junction bases not matched to a gene: 7. The DNA of the CDR3 is TGTGCCAGCAGCAACCGGGACAGGGGGCTCGGCAATCAGCCCCAGCATTTT. Its protein product is CASSNRDRGLGNQPQHF.

This sequence joins TRBV11-1 and TRBJ1-1; 10 bases agree with TRBD1. The germline V gene encodes CDR1 SGHAT and CDR2 FQDESV (reference sequence). V lost 4 bases and J lost 5; bases outside the gene matches: 10. The CDR3 is 16 amino acids. The CDR3 DNA sequence: TGTGCCAGCAGCTCCCGGGACAGGGGATGGGGTACTGAAGCTTTCTTT. It specifies CASSSRDRGWGTEAFF.

The CDR3 DNA reads as TGTGCCAGCAGTTCCACGGGACAGGGAAAGGGGGCTTTCTTT. This translates into CASSSTGQGKGAFF. J is TRBJ1-1 and V is TRBV27, with TRBD1 matching over 9 bases. From germline, CDR1 is MNHEY and CDR2 SMNVEV (reference sequence). With 4 bases clipped from V and 11 bases from J, the junction kept 11 bases outside the gene matches. The CDR3 contains 14 residues.

The rearrangement uses TRBV18 and TRBJ1-5; tentatively, D is TRBD1 (5 bases). The CDR3 length is 16 residues. The V gene lost 2 bases and the J gene lost 0 bases, with 11 bases spanning the gap. CDR1 is KGHSH and CDR2 is LQKENI in the germline V gene. The DNA of the CDR3 is TGTGCCAGCTCACCAGGGGGAACTATTAGCAATCAGCCCCAGCATTTT. It yields the protein CASSPGGTISNQPQHF.

This chain links TRBV30 with TRBJ2-7, with 10 bases fitting TRBD1. The CDR3 is 14 residues long. The germline V gene encodes CDR1 GTSNPN and CDR2 SVGIG (reference sequence). Trimming at V came to 4 bases and at J to 5 bases, leaving 8 bases not matched to a gene. CDR3 sequence reads: CAWTAGTGVHEQYF. CDR3 sequence (DNA): TGTGCCTGGACTGCCGGGACAGGGGTGCACGAGCAGTACTTC.

The V call is TRBV5-1, the J call TRBJ1-2; D is perhaps TRBD1 (5 bases). V was clipped by 0 bases and J by 6 bases, with 9 bases between them. Per the germline V gene, CDR1 is SGHRS and CDR2 is YFSETQ. This CDR3 is 13 amino acids long. This CDR3 is CASSLVGQDGYTF. In DNA form, the CDR3 reads TGCGCCAGCAGCTTGGTGGGGCAGGATGGCTACACCTTC.

The chain carries TRBV7-9 and TRBJ2-2; no definite D call. V was clipped by 5 bases and J by 4 bases, with 11 bases between them. CDR1 and CDR2 from the germline V gene are SEHNR and FQNEAQ (reference sequence). The CDR3 contains 14 residues. CDR3 loop: CASSPSAFTGELFF. The CDR3 bases are TGTGCCAGCAGCCCCTCTGCGTTCACCGGGGAGCTGTTTTTT. Variable domain in full (rest from reference TRBV7-9 and TRBJ2-2): DTGVSQNPRHKITKRGQNVTFRCDPISEHNRLYWYRQTLGQGPEFLTYFQNEAQLEKSRLLSDRFSAERPKGSFSTLEIQRTEQGDSAMYLCASSPSAFTGELFFGEGSRLTVL.

V is TRBV6-5 and J is TRBJ2-1; 7 nucleotides line up with TRBD1. The CDR3 is 15 residues long. Looked up from germline, CDR1 is MNHEY and CDR2 is SVGAGI. With 2 bases clipped from V and 6 bases from J, the junction kept 7 bases outside the gene matches. The CDR3 DNA reads TGTGCCAGCAGTTACGAGTCAGGGGGTCCCAATGAGCAGTTCTTC. It yields the protein CASSYESGGPNEQFF.

V gene TRBV5-4 combines with J gene TRBJ1-4, with D uncertain. Germline V gene sequence: CDR1 SGHNT, CDR2 YYREEE (reference sequence). The V end was cut by 4 bases, the J end by 1 base, with 14 bases between. The CDR3 is 16 residues long. CDR3 residues: CASSPEPIGTNEKLFF. The CDR3 coding sequence is TGTGCCAGCAGCCCGGAGCCTATAGGAACTAATGAAAAACTGTTTTTT.

This sequence joins TRBV5-4 and TRBJ2-1; 11 bases are shared with TRBD2. This CDR3 is 16 amino acids long. Per the germline V gene, CDR1 is SGHNT and CDR2 is YYREEE (reference sequence). J was trimmed by 10 bases and V by 1 base; bases with no gene match: 10. DNA for the CDR3: TGTGCCAGCAGCTTGAGACTAGCGGGGTTTAGGGGGGAGCAGTTCTTC. Its translation: CASSLRLAGFRGEQFF.

This sequence joins TRBV19 and TRBJ1-5; TRBD1 matches at 8 bases. The CDR3 is 15 amino acids. The V and J ends lost 2 bases and 5 bases, in that order; junction bases with no gene match: 5. Germline V gene data show CDR1 as LNHDA and CDR2 as SQIVND (reference sequence). The CDR3 DNA reads as TGTGCCAGTAGTATAAACAGGGGGGAGGATCAGCCCCAGCATTTT. Encoded protein: CASSINRGEDQPQHF.

The chain has TRBV11-2 and TRBJ1-6; no clear D gene. Germline V gives CDR1 SGHAT, CDR2 FQNNGV. There are 15 residues in the CDR3. The V gene lost 1 base and the J gene lost 8 bases, with 12 bases spanning the gap. As DNA, the CDR3 is TGTGCCAGCAGCTTAGCGCAGAAAGGTTATTCACCCCTCCACTTT. Its translation is CASSLAQKGYSPLHF.